One sample yielded the 13 T cell receptor beta chains listed below, sequenced in a study of metastatic and nonmetastatic thyroid tumors. The entire patient cohort was treatment-naive prior to thyroid surgery. TCRdb re-analyzed the PCR reads through MiXCR. This sample carries 45,000 or so clones, 3.5% to 5% of them seen once, and the ten largest clones take 8.5% to 10%. Sequenced sample: blood. The receptors originated from a female donor with papillary thyroid cancer or a benign thyroid nodule (not recorded which). Some clones in this sample may be carry-over from other donors' samples.

This clone has ten or more counts. This chain links TRBV20-1 with TRBJ2-3, with no clear D. The V end lost 3 bases, the J end lost 0 bases, and 10 bases lay between the germline ends. The CDR3 sequence is 14 residues long. The germline CDR1 and CDR2 sequences are DFQATT and SNEGSKA (reference sequence). The CDR3 DNA follows: TGCAGTGCTAGGACTGCACCTAGCACAGATACGCAGTATTTT. This sequence encodes CSARTAPSTDTQYF.

This clone was seen at least ten times. The V call is TRBV7-3, the J call TRBJ2-3; 9 nucleotides align to TRBD1. Germline V gives CDR1 SGHTA, CDR2 FQGTGA. V lost 2 bases, J lost 6 bases, and 3 bases stayed unmatched. This CDR3 comprises 14 residues. CDR3 region: CASSLGQGLDTQYF. The CDR3, as DNA: TGTGCCAGCAGCTTAGGACAGGGGCTGGATACGCAGTATTTT.

The chain uses TRBV6-4 and TRBJ1-2; D is uncertain. This CDR3 region has 15 residues. The V gene lost 4 bases and the J gene lost 5 bases, with 17 bases spanning the gap. Germline-derived CDR1 and CDR2 are MRHNA and SNTAGT. CDR3 protein: CASSAGSDTLYGYTF. The CDR3 bases are TGTGCCAGCAGTGCGGGCAGTGACACCCTTTATGGCTACACCTTC.

The table lists this clone with a few counts. The chain couples TRBV7-6 to TRBJ1-2, with D possibly TRBD1 on 5 matching bases. Germline loops: CDR1 SGHVS, CDR2 FNYEAQ. The CDR3 runs to 15 residues. Between the trimmed V and J ends, which lost 1 base and 5 bases, there was a span of 14 bases. The CDR3 DNA reads as TGTGCCAGCAGCTTAGACATCACAGGTTTTTATGGCTACACCTTC. Translating gives CASSLDITGFYGYTF.

This clone came up many times. The J gene is TRBJ2-2, the V gene TRBV2; TRBD2 matches at 15 bases. The CDR3 extends over 23 amino acids. Germline V CDR1 and CDR2: SNHLY, FYNNEI. V shed 7 bases and J 1 base; nucleotides not matched to a gene: 22. The CDR3 DNA reads as TGTGCCAGCAAGAGACGACATACCATAACCGGGACTAGCGGGAGGTGGAACACCGGGGAGCTGTTTTTT. Translated, it gives CASKRRHTITGTSGRWNTGELFF.

In this sample, this clone turned up many times. The chain recombines TRBV5-1 with TRBJ1-2; no firm D call. CDR1 and CDR2 from the germline V gene are SGHRS and YFSETQ. The length of the CDR3 is 14 residues. V was clipped by 0 bases and J by 5 bases, with 11 bases between them. Here the CDR3 DNA reads TGCGCCAGCAGCTTGGATTCAGGAGGGTATGGCTACACCTTC. It specifies CASSLDSGGYGYTF.

In this sample, this clone turned up many times. This rearrangement joins TRBV5-5 to TRBJ1-2, with 7 bases fitting TRBD1. Germline values: CDR1 SGHKS, CDR2 YYEKEE (reference sequence). V dropped 4 bases and J dropped 4; count of bases not matched to a gene: 16. The CDR3 extends over 17 amino acids. CDR3 residues: CASSQGQESRYIYGYTF. Written as DNA, the CDR3 is TGTGCCAGCAGCCAAGGACAGGAGTCCCGCTATATCTATGGCTACACCTTC. The variable domain in full, completed from reference TRBV5-5 and TRBJ1-2, reads DAGVTQSPTHLIKTRGQQVTLRCSPISGHKSVSWYQQVLGQGPQFIFQYYEKEERGRGNFPDRFSARQFPNYSSELNVNALLLGDSALYLCASSQGQESRYIYGYTFGSGTRLTVV.

This clone has more than one count but fewer than ten. The V call is TRBV20-1, the J call TRBJ2-3; 13 nucleotides line up with TRBD2. Looked up from germline, CDR1 is DFQATT and CDR2 is SNEGSKA (reference sequence). This CDR3 contains 23 residues. V was pared by 7 bases and J by 3 bases, with 31 bases of the junction left unmatched. The CDR3 is CSVRGSIPFGTSGTPIGTDTQYF. As DNA, the CDR3 is TGCAGTGTAAGGGGTTCGATCCCCTTCGGGACTAGCGGGACCCCTATAGGGACAGATACGCAGTATTTT.

This clone has more than one count but fewer than ten. The V call is TRBV7-8, the J call TRBJ1-2, with D hard to call. V gave up 7 bases and J gave up 5 bases, with 20 bases separating them. The CDR3 is made up of 15 amino acids. CDR1 and CDR2 (germline): SGHVS, FQNEAQ. This CDR3 reads CASTYLGERVYGYTF. The CDR3 nucleotides are TGTGCCAGCACATACCTTGGGGAAAGGGTTTATGGCTACACCTTC.

This clone was seen at least ten times. The chain combines TRBV6-1 with TRBJ2-7; 14 positions agree with TRBD2. This CDR3 spans 20 amino acids. Germline trimming cut 7 bases from V and 3 bases from J; bases unmatched to any gene: 20. CDR1 is MNHNS, CDR2 SASEGT, per germline. CDR3: CASNPVGLAGEWSLFYEQYF. The CDR3 DNA follows: TGTGCCAGCAATCCGGTGGGACTAGCGGGAGAGTGGAGTCTCTTCTACGAGCAGTACTTC.

This clone was found a few times. The gene calls are TRBV3-1 and TRBJ2-3; unclear D gene. CDR1 and CDR2 from the germline V gene are LGHDT and YNNKEL (reference sequence). V lost 1 base to trimming and J lost 1 base, with 9 bases between them. This CDR3 is built from 15 residues. CDR3 DNA: TGTGCCAGCAGCCAAGTCGGAGCAGGCACAGATACGCAGTATTTT. Residues: CASSQVGAGTDTQYF.

This clone has only a few counts. The V and J genes are TRBV28 and TRBJ1-2; TRBD1 matches 7 bases. Looked up from germline, CDR1 is MDHEN and CDR2 is SYDVKM. V lost 6 bases and J lost 3; bases outside the gene matches: 7. The CDR3 has 14 residues. The CDR3 region is CASSPNGQDYGYTF. In DNA, the CDR3 is TGTGCCAGCAGCCCCAACGGACAGGACTATGGCTACACCTTC.

This clone was counted ten times or more. The chain has TRBV12-3 or TRBV12-4 and TRBJ1-1; D is perhaps TRBD1 (5 bases). The V gene lost 6 bases and the J gene lost 10 bases, with 33 bases spanning the gap. The CDR3 extends over 18 amino acids. CDR3 amino acids: CASSHWDVFGRLQFPAFF. The CDR3 nucleotides are TGTGCCAGCAGCCACTGGGACGTCTTCGGGCGTCTTCAGTTCCCAGCTTTCTTT.